The following is a T cell receptor (beta chain) sequence with its context. Its specificity is unknown. These data are taken from a study of long-term antiretroviral therapy in people with HIV. The study, taken as a whole, reports: Repertoires in HIV (unlike those of controls) had narrower CDR3 length ranges.

Survey-level immunoSEQ v3.0 assays were run. TCRdb's table, derived via immunoSEQ multiplex PCR, lists solely in-frame clones and lacks some. The sample lists over 7,000 clones; roughly four fifths were seen once. V gave up 6 bases and J gave up 6 bases; unmatched junction bases: 7. Germline-derived CDR1 and CDR2 are MNHEY and SVGAGI. The CDR3 sequence is 13 residues long. The input for sequencing was unsorted PBMCs, taken 0.1 years after starting antiretroviral therapy. The receptor comes from a middle-aged man with HIV. The chain uses TRBV6-5 and TRBJ2-7; 8 bases are shared with TRBD1. The CDR3 loop is CASSTGTGAEQYF. CDR3 sequence (DNA): TGTGCCAGCAGCACCGGGACAGGCGCCGAGCAGTACTTC.